The 22 T cell receptor beta chains below all came from one sample that was sequenced in a study of cytomegalovirus exposure and HLA in healthy donors. PCR was performed using 60 Vbeta and 13 Jbeta primers. Measured with immunoSEQ multiplex PCR; TCRdb has only the in-frame clones, and not every one. The top ten hold approximately 13% of the sample, which has approximately 120,000 clones, about three quarters seen once. Sequenced: PBMCs. These receptors were taken from a woman aged 60-70 years in good health and CMV-seropositive.

This CDR3 is CASSEGGPNQPQHF. The CDR3, as DNA: TGTGCCAGCAGCGAAGGAGGACCCAATCAGCCCCAGCATTTT. The chain joins TRBV7-2 to TRBJ1-5; D unresolved. This CDR3 has 14 residues. CDR1 is SGHTA and CDR2 is FQGNSA in the germline V gene. The V end lost 5 bases, the J end lost 3 bases, and 11 bases lay between the germline ends.

The rearrangement joins TRBV5-1 to TRBJ1-2; 9 bases map to TRBD1. CDR3 length equals 16 residues. Germline loops: CDR1 SGHRS, CDR2 YFSETQ. With V trimmed by 0 bases and J by 2 bases, 5 bases remained unmatched. Here the CDR3 reads CASSLVGQGKNYGYTF. The CDR3 coding sequence is TGCGCCAGCAGCTTGGTCGGACAGGGGAAAAACTATGGCTACACCTTC.

This clone was detected a few times. The rearrangement joins TRBV10-3 to TRBJ2-1, with D perhaps TRBD2 (7 bases). The CDR3 runs 14 residues. Germline V gene sequence: CDR1 ENHRY, CDR2 SYGVKD. V was clipped by 2 bases and J by 9 bases, with 14 bases between them. The CDR3 bases are TGTGCCATCAGTGAGGGGGGGGCCCATGGTGAGCAGTTCTTC. It is translated as CAISEGGAHGEQFF.

The rearrangement joins TRBV19 to TRBJ2-2; the match to TRBD1 covers 7 bases. CDR3 length: 15 amino acids. V trimming: 7 bases; J trimming: 1 base; junction bases outside the gene matches: 6. Germline V lookup: CDR1 LNHDA, CDR2 SQIVND (reference sequence). CDR3 nucleotide sequence: TGTGCCAGTACTAGGACAGGAGGGAACACCGGGGAGCTGTTTTTT. Protein sequence: CASTRTGGNTGELFF.

J is TRBJ2-1 and V is TRBV2; 9 bases match TRBD1. The J segment lost 15 bases and the V segment lost 5 bases, leaving 8 bases of the junction unmatched. CDR3 length: 12 amino acids. The germline gives CDR1 SNHLY, CDR2 FYNNEI. Here the CDR3 DNA reads TGTGCCAGCAGTCAGGACAGGGGATCGCGGTTCTTC. This translates into CASSQDRGSRFF. Full variable domain (rest looked up from reference TRBV2 and TRBJ2-1): EPEVTQTPSHQVTQMGQEVILRCVPISNHLYFYWYRQILGQKVEFLVSFYNNEISEKSEIFDDQFSVERPDGSNFTLKIRSTKLEDSAMYFCASSQDRGSRFFGPGTRLTVL.

V gene TRBV4-1 combines with J gene TRBJ1-2, with D possibly matching TRBD1 (5 bases). Germline V gene lookup returns CDR1 MGHRA and CDR2 YSYEKL. V lost 2 bases, J lost 1 base, and 11 bases lay in between. The length of the CDR3 is 15 residues. The CDR3 bases are TGCGCCAGCAGCCAATTAGACAGACTTAACTATGGCTACACCTTC. Translation: CASSQLDRLNYGYTF.

V and J are TRBV19 and TRBJ2-7; the match to TRBD2 covers 10 bases. Germline V gives CDR1 LNHDA, CDR2 SQIVND (reference sequence). This CDR3 spans 14 amino acids. The junction had 7 bases not matched to a gene; V was cut back by 6 bases and J by 5 bases. The CDR3 region is CASRTSGVQDEQYF. Here the CDR3 DNA reads TGTGCCAGTAGAACTAGCGGGGTCCAGGACGAGCAGTACTTC. The full variable domain, its missing parts supplied by reference TRBV19 and TRBJ2-7, is DGGITQSPKYLFRKEGQNVTLSCEQNLNHDAMYWYRQDPGQGLRLIYYSQIVNDFQKGDIAEGYSVSREKKESFPLTVTSAQKNPTAFYLCASRTSGVQDEQYFGPGTRLTVT.

V usage is TRBV7-8 and J usage is TRBJ1-5; D not certain. The CDR3 runs 13 residues. Germline-derived CDR1 and CDR2 are SGHVS and FQNEAQ. V was clipped by 6 bases and J by 0 bases, with 6 bases between them. The CDR3 reads CASSQFSNQPQHF. In DNA form, the CDR3 reads TGTGCCAGCAGTCAGTTTAGCAATCAGCCCCAGCATTTT.

This clone was seen more than once but under ten times. The V gene is TRBV2, the J gene TRBJ1-1; D gene uncertain. Per the germline V gene, CDR1 is SNHLY and CDR2 is FYNNEI. With 6 bases removed from V and 0 bases from J, the gap between germline ends came to 14 bases. The CDR3 extends over 15 amino acids. The CDR3 DNA reads TGTGCCAGCAGCCTCTCATTTCCGGTGAACACTGAAGCTTTCTTT. Amino acid sequence: CASSLSFPVNTEAFF.

The chain combines TRBV19 with TRBJ1-5; D ambiguous. V was cut by 4 bases and J by 3 bases, with 4 bases left in between. The CDR3 runs 12 residues. In germline, CDR1 is LNHDA, CDR2 SQIVND (reference sequence). The CDR3 bases are TGTGCCAGTAGTAGACACAATCAGCCCCAGCATTTT. Its protein is CASSRHNQPQHF.

The chain combines TRBV6-1 with TRBJ1-1, with 7 bases fitting TRBD1. The V segment lost 6 bases and the J segment 2 bases; nucleotides outside the gene matches: 6. Per the germline V gene, CDR1 is MNHNS and CDR2 is SASEGT. The CDR3 has 14 residues. The CDR3 loop reads CASRYGTANTEAFF. Here the CDR3 DNA reads TGTGCCAGCAGATACGGGACAGCAAACACTGAAGCTTTCTTT.

This clone was observed a few times. The chain joins TRBV4-3 to TRBJ1-6; 9 bases are shared with TRBD1. CDR3 length equals 16 residues. The trim removed 0 bases at V and 7 bases at J, leaving 4 bases unmatched. The germline V gene encodes CDR1 LGHNA and CDR2 YSLEER. The CDR3 bases are TGCGCCAGCAGCCAAGACCCGGGGACAGGGAATTCACCCCTCCACTTT. Protein sequence: CASSQDPGTGNSPLHF.

This clone has a single count. This chain uses TRBV19 with TRBJ1-2; 7 nucleotides match TRBD1. Germline CDR1 LNHDA, CDR2 SQIVND (reference sequence). Trimming removed 4 bases from V and 8 bases from J; junction bases left unmatched: 13. CDR3 length: 15 residues. Here the CDR3 DNA reads TGTGCCAGTAGTACCCTTAACAGGGGATTGATGGGCTACACCTTC. This encodes CASSTLNRGLMGYTF. The whole variable domain, filled in from reference TRBV19 and TRBJ1-2, reads DGGITQSPKYLFRKEGQNVTLSCEQNLNHDAMYWYRQDPGQGLRLIYYSQIVNDFQKGDIAEGYSVSREKKESFPLTVTSAQKNPTAFYLCASSTLNRGLMGYTFGSGTRLTVV.

The genes are TRBV5-4 and TRBJ2-1, with a tentative D call TRBD2 (6 bases). The CDR3 has 15 residues. Germline CDR1 is SGHNT and CDR2 is YYREEE (reference sequence). V was trimmed by 4 bases and J by 0 bases, leaving 11 bases between them. In DNA, the CDR3 is TGTGCCAGCAGCCGGAGGGGCAGCTCCTACAATGAGCAGTTCTTC. Its translation: CASSRRGSSYNEQFF.

CDR3: CASSIEDRSNQPQHF. The CDR3 DNA follows: TGTGCCAGTAGTATCGAGGACAGGAGCAATCAGCCCCAGCATTTT. This chain connects TRBV19 to TRBJ1-5; 7 bases match TRBD1. CDR1 and CDR2 (germline): LNHDA, SQIVND (reference sequence). This CDR3 region has 15 residues. V dropped 3 bases and J dropped 1; count of bases not matched to a gene: 3.

The gene calls are TRBV5-1 and TRBJ2-7; 8 bases align to TRBD1. V gave up 4 bases and J gave up 6 bases; unmatched junction bases: 9. Germline-derived CDR1 and CDR2 are SGHRS and YFSETQ. This CDR3 is built from 14 residues. The CDR3 spells CASSPGQAGGEQYF. For the CDR3, the DNA is TGCGCCAGCAGCCCGGGACAGGCCGGGGGCGAGCAGTACTTC.

This chain uses TRBV7-8 with TRBJ2-3, with 7 bases that match TRBD2. Germline V gene lookup returns CDR1 SGHVS and CDR2 FQNEAQ. CDR3 size: 16 residues. J lost 1 base, V lost 5 bases, and 9 bases had no gene match. The chain's CDR3 is CASSTRLAGGTDTQYF. The CDR3 DNA follows: TGTGCCAGCAGCACCCGACTAGCAGGAGGCACAGATACGCAGTATTTT.

Only one count was recorded for this clone. This sequence joins TRBV19 and TRBJ1-2; 7 nucleotides align to TRBD1. CDR3 length: 13 amino acids. Germline lookup yields CDR1 LNHDA and CDR2 SQIVND (reference sequence). With 6 bases clipped from V and 5 bases from J, the junction kept 6 bases outside the gene matches. The CDR3 sequence: CASSVGTAYGYTF. CDR3 nucleotides: TGTGCCAGTAGCGTGGGGACAGCTTATGGCTACACCTTC. The full variable domain, completed using reference TRBV19 and TRBJ1-2, is DGGITQSPKYLFRKEGQNVTLSCEQNLNHDAMYWYRQDPGQGLRLIYYSQIVNDFQKGDIAEGYSVSREKKESFPLTVTSAQKNPTAFYLCASSVGTAYGYTFGSGTRLTVV.

This clone has more than one count but fewer than ten. V and J are TRBV7-9 and TRBJ1-2; 7 positions match TRBD1. J lost 5 bases, V lost 4 bases, and 13 bases had no gene match. Germline assignment: CDR1 SEHNR and CDR2 FQNEAQ (reference sequence). This CDR3 is 16 amino acids long. For the CDR3, the DNA is TGTGCCAGCAGCTCACAGGGGACCTCTTCCTCTTATGGCTACACCTTC. Translation gives CASSSQGTSSSYGYTF.

The chain links TRBV6-5 to TRBJ1-2; D is ambiguous. The CDR3 spans 13 residues. V lost 5 bases to trimming and J lost 8 bases, with 15 bases between them. Germline V CDR1 and CDR2: MNHEY, SVGAGI. In DNA, the CDR3 is TGTGCCAGCAGTACCGACACTGAGAAGGGCTACACCTTC. This gives the protein CASSTDTEKGYTF.

This sequence joins TRBV19 and TRBJ2-2, with 8 bases identical to TRBD1. Trimming at V came to 6 bases and at J to 6 bases, leaving 6 bases not matched to a gene. Germline CDR1 reads LNHDA; CDR2 reads SQIVND (reference sequence). The CDR3 covers 14 residues. CDR3 region: CASSRQGNAGELFF. CDR3 coding DNA: TGTGCCAGTAGCAGACAGGGGAATGCCGGGGAGCTGTTTTTT.

The genes are TRBV4-3 and TRBJ2-5; 11 nucleotides agree with TRBD1. Germline CDR1 is LGHNA and CDR2 is YSLEER. This CDR3 has 14 amino acids. Losses at the gene ends were 5 bases for V and 5 bases for J; bases not matched to a gene: 4. The CDR3 DNA sequence: TGCGCCAGCAGCGGGACAGGGGGTGCGGAGACCCAGTACTTC. Protein sequence: CASSGTGGAETQYF.